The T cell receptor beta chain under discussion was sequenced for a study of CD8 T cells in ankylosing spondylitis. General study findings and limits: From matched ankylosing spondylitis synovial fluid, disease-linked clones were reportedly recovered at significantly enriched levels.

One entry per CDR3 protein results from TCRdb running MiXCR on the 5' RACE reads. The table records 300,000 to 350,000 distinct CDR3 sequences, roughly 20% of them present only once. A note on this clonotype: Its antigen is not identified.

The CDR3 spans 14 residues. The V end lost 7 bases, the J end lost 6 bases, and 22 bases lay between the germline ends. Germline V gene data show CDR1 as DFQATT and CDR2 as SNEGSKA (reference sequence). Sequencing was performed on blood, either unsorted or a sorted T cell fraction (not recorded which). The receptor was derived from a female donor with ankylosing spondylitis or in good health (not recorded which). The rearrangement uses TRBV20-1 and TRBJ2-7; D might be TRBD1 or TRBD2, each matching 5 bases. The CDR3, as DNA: TGCAGTGGTCCACGGGACGGTCAACTAGGCGAGCAGTACTTC. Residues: CSGPRDGQLGEQYF.